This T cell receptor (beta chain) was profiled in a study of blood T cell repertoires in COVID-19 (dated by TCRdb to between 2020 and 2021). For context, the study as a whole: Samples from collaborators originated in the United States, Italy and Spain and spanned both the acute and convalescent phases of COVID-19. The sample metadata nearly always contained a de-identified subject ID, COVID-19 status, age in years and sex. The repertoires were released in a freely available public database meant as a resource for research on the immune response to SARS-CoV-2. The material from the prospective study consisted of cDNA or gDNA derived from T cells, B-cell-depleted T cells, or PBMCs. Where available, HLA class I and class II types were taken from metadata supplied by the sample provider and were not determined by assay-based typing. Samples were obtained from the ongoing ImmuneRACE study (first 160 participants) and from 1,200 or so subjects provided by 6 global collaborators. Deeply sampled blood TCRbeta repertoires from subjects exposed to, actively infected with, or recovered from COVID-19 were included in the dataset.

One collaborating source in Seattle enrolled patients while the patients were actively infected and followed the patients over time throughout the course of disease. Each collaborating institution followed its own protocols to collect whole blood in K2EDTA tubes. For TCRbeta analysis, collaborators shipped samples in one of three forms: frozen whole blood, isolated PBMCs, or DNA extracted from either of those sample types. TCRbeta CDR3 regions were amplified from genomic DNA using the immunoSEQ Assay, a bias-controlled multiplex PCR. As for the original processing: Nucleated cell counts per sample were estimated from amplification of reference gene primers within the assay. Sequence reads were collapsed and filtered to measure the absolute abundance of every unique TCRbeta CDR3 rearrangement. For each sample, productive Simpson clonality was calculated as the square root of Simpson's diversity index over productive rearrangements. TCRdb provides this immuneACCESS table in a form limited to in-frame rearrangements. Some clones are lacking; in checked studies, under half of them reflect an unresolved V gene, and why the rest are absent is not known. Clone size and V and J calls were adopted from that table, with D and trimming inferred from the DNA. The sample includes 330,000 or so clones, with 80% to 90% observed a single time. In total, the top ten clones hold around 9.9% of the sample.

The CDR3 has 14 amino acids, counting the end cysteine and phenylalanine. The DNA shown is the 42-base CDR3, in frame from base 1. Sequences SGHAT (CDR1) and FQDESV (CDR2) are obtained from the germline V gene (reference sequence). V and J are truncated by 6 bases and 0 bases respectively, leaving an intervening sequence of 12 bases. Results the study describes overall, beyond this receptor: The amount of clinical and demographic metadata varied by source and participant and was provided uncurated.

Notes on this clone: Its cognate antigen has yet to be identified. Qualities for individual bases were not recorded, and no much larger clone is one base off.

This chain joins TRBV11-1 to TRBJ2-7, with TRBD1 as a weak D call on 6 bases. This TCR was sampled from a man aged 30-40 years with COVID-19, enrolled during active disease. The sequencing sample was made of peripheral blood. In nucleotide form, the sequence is TGTGCCAGCAGAAGGACAGTGCACTCCTACGAGCAGTACTTC. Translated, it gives CASRRTVHSYEQYF.